The TCR beta chain under discussion was sequenced for a study of blood T cell repertoires in COVID-19. About the study: COVID-19 samples from acute and convalescent phases originated in the United States, Italy and Spain.

This clone was counted a single time. CDR1 and CDR2 from the germline V gene are MRHNA and SNTAGT. The length of the CDR3 is 14 residues. V shed 6 bases and J 6 bases; nucleotides not matched to a gene: 7. In the authors' methods: Reference gene primer amplification gave estimated nucleated cell counts. TCRdb keeps only in-frame clones here, not all; method: immunoSEQ multiplex PCR. The V and J calls and clone size come from that table; D and trimming were worked out from the DNA. The table records almost 200,000 clones, approximately 87% of them present only once. The clonotype originates from a woman in her sixties or seventies with acute or convalescent COVID-19. V is TRBV6-4 and J is TRBJ1-5; TRBD1 matches 8 bases. Sequenced input: peripheral blood. The CDR3 is CASSRTGFGQPQHF. The CDR3 nucleotides are TGTGCCAGCAGCCGGACAGGGTTTGGTCAGCCCCAGCATTTT.